This TCR beta chain appears in the sequencing data of a study of human T cells and chemical hapten exposure. Time point reported: pre-sensitization, week 0. The treatment was: therapeutic diphenylcyclopropenone sensitization with weekly scalp DPC. The germline V gene encodes CDR1 MDHEN and CDR2 SYDVKM. The CDR3 runs to 10 residues. Trimming stripped 7 bases from V and 5 bases from J, with 3 bases between. MiXCR, run by TCRdb on the RACE reads, gives a single entry per CDR3 protein. Of around 180,000 distinct CDR3 sequences detected, approximately 29% appear once; the ten largest clones hold 2.9%. The clonotype originates from a woman aged 25 to 39 with alopecia areata. Some clones in this sample may be carry-over from other donors' samples. The chain is built from TRBV28 and TRBJ2-1; no reliable D call. The sample was whole blood, taken in connection with sensitization to the hapten diphenylcyclopropenone (DPC). CDR3 in amino acids: CASKDNEQFF. CDR3 coding DNA: TGTGCCAGCAAAGACAATGAGCAGTTCTTC. The entire variable domain, with the rest obtained from reference TRBV28 and TRBJ2-1, is as follows: DVKVTQSSRYLVKRTGEKVFLECVQDMDHENMFWYRQDPGLGLRLIYFSYDVKMKEKGDIPEGYSVSREKKERFSLILESASTNQTSMYLCASKDNEQFFGPGTRLTVL.